This T cell receptor (beta chain) was profiled in a study of blood T cells in healthy people across ages. A second PCR of about 7 to 12 cycles used a sample-barcoded 5' primer and a J-beta primer mix. TCRdb reanalysed the 5' RACE reads using MiXCR and keeps one entry per CDR3 protein. The sample shows fewer than 900,000 distinct CDR3 sequences, approximately 39% of them seen only once. After removal of 3 bases from V and 3 bases from J, the junction contained 6 bases not matched to a gene. The CDR3 loop spans 15 amino acids. Germline V gene data show CDR1 as LGHNA and CDR2 as YNFKEQ. Source material: blood. This clonotype originated in a woman aged 60-75 years in good health. This chain links TRBV4-2 with TRBJ2-7, with 9 nucleotides matching TRBD2. DNA of the CDR3: TGTGCCAGCAGCCAGGGGAGCGGGGGGTTCTACGAGCAGTACTTC. It codes for CASSQGSGGFYEQYF.